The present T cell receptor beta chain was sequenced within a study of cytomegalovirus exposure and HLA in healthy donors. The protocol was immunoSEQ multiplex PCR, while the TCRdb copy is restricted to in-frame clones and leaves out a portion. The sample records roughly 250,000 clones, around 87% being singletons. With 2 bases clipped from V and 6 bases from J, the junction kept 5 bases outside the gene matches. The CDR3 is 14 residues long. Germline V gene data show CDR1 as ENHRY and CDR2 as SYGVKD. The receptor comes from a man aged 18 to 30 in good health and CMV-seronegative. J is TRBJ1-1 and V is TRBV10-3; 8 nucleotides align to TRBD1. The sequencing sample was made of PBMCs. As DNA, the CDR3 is TGTGCCATCAGTGAGACGACAGGGGCCGCTGAAGCTTTCTTT. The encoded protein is CAISETTGAAEAFF.